This T cell receptor beta chain emerged from a study of response to subunit inactivated influenza vaccine. Study results and caveats: Seasonal influenza vaccination, on each occasion, was suggested by the authors to recruit few new T cells.

One entry per CDR3 protein results from TCRdb running MiXCR on the RT-PCR reads. The profile shows about 700,000 distinct CDR3 sequences, 15% to 18% of them singletons. A remark on this clonotype: Antigen unknown.

Germline-derived CDR1 and CDR2 are KGHSH and LQKENI. The CDR3 is 15 amino acids. Unmatched junction bases numbered 4, after V lost 2 bases and J lost 5 bases. The source of this sequence is a man aged 45-65 years who received an inactivated influenza vaccine. The V call is TRBV18, the J call TRBJ2-1, with TRBD2 matching over 9 bases. Specimen: PBMCs from blood, collected 12 days after vaccination. CDR3 sequence (DNA): TGTGCCAGCTCACCATTGGCTAGCGGGAACAATGAGCAGTTCTTC. Translation: CASSPLASGNNEQFF.